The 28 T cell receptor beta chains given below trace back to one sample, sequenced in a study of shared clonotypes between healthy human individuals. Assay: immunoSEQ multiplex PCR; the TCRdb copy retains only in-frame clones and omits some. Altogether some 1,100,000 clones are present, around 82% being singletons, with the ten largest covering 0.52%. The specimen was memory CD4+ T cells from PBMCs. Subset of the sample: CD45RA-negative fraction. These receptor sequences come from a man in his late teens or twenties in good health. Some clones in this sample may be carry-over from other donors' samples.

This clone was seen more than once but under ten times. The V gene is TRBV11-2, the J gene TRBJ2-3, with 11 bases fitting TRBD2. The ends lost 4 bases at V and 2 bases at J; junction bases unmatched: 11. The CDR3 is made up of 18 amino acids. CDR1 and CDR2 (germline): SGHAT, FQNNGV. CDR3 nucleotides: TGTGCCAGCAGCTCCAGTTGGGCTAGCGGGAGGTTCACAGATACGCAGTATTTT. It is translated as CASSSSWASGRFTDTQYF.

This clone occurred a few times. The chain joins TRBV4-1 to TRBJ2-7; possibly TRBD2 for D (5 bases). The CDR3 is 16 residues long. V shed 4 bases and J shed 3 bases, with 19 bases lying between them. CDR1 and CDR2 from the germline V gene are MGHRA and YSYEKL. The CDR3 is CASSPQRADLRYEQYF. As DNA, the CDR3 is TGCGCCAGCAGCCCCCAGAGGGCGGATTTACGCTACGAGCAGTACTTC.

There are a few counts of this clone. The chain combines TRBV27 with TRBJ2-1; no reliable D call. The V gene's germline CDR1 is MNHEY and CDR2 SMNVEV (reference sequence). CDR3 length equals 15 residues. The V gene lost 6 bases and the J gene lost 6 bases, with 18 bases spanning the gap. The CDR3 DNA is TGTGCCAGCAGAGGACCTCTGTTAGGACGCAATGAGCAGTTCTTC. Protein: CASRGPLLGRNEQFF.

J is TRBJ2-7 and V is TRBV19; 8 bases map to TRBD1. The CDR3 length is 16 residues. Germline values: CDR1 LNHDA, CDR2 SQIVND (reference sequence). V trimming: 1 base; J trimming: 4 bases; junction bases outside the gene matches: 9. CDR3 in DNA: TGTGCCAGTAGTATAGTAACCCTGGGACAGGAATACGAGCAGTACTTC. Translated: CASSIVTLGQEYEQYF. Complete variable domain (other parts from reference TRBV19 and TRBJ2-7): DGGITQSPKYLFRKEGQNVTLSCEQNLNHDAMYWYRQDPGQGLRLIYYSQIVNDFQKGDIAEGYSVSREKKESFPLTVTSAQKNPTAFYLCASSIVTLGQEYEQYFGPGTRLTVT.

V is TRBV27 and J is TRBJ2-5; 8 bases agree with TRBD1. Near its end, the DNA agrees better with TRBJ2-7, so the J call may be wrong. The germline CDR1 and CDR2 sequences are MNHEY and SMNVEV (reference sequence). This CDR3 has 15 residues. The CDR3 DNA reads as TGTGCCAGCAGTTTCGTCGGACAGGGAAGCTACGAGCAGTACTTC. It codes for CASSFVGQGSYEQYF.

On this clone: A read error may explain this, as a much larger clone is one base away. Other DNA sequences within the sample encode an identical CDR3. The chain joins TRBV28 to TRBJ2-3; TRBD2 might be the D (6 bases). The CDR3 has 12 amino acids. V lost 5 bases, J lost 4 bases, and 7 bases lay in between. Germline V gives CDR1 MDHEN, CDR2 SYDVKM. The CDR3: CASSGGADTQYF. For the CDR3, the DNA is TGTGCCAGCAGTGGAGGGGCAGATACGCAGTATTTT.

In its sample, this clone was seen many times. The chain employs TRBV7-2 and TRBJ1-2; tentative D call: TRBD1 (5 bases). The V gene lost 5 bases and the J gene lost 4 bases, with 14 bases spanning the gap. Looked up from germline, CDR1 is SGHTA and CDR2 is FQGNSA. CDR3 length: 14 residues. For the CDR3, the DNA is TGTGCCAGCAGCCCCGCCACAGGTACCTATGGCTACACCTTC. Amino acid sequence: CASSPATGTYGYTF.

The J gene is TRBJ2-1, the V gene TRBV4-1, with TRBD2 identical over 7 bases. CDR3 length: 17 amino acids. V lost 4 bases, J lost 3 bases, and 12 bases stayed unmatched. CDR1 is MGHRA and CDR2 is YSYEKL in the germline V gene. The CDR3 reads CASSPGGRGVGYNEQFF. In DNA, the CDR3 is TGCGCCAGCAGCCCCGGAGGGAGGGGAGTAGGCTACAATGAGCAGTTCTTC.

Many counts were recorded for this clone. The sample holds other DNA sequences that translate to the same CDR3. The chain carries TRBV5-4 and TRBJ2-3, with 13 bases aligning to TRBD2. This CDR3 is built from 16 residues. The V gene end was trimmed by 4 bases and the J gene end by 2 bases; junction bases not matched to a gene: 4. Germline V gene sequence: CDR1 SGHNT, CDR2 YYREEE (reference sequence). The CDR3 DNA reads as TGTGCCAGCAGCCTAGGACTAGCGGGAGTCACAGATACGCAGTATTTT. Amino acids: CASSLGLAGVTDTQYF.

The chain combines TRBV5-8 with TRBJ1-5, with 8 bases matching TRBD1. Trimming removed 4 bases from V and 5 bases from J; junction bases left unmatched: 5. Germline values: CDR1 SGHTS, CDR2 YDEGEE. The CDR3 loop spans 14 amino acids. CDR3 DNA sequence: TGTGCCAGCAGCAACAGGGGGTGGGATCAGCCCCAGCATTTT. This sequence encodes CASSNRGWDQPQHF.

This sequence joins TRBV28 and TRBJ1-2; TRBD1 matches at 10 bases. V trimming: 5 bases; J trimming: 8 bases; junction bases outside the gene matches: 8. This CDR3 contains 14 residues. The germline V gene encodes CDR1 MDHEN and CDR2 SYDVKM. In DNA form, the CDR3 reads TGTGCCAGCAGTCCTGGGACAGGGGAGTTGGGCTACACCTTC. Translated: CASSPGTGELGYTF.

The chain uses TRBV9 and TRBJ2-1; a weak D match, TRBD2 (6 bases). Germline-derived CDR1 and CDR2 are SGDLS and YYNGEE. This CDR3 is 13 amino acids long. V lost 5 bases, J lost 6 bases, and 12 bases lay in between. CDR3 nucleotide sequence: TGTGCCAGCAGTCATGGGACTGGCAATGAGCAGTTCTTC. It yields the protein CASSHGTGNEQFF.

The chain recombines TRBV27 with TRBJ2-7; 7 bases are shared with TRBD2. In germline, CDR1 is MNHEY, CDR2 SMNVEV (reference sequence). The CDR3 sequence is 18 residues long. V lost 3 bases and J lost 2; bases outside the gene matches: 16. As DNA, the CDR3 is TGTGCCAGCAGTTTTAAAGGCGGACCGGGACTATACGCCTACGAGCAGTACTTC. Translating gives CASSFKGGPGLYAYEQYF.

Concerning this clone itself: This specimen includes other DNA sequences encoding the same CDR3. Here the CDR3 reads CASSVGTGPNEKLFF. The CDR3 DNA sequence: TGTGCCAGCAGCGTAGGGACAGGGCCTAATGAAAAACTGTTTTTT. The V call is TRBV9, the J call TRBJ1-4; 8 bases agree with TRBD1. Germline values: CDR1 SGDLS, CDR2 YYNGEE. V shed 0 bases and J 3 bases; nucleotides not matched to a gene: 1. This CDR3 has 15 amino acids.

The DNA for the CDR3 is TGCGCCAGCAGCCAAGATTTGTCGACGGGAGCAGATACGCAGTATTTT. This translates into CASSQDLSTGADTQYF. The rearrangement links TRBV4-3 to TRBJ2-3; D perhaps matches TRBD2 (6 bases). From germline, CDR1 is LGHNA and CDR2 YSLEER. V dropped 0 bases and J dropped 4 bases, with 14 bases sitting between them. The CDR3 is 16 amino acids.

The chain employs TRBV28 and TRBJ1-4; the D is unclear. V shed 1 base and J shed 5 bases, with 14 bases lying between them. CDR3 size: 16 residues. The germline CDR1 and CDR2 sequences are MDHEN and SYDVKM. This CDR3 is CASSLYGQAQNEKLFF. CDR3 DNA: TGTGCCAGCAGTTTATACGGGCAGGCACAGAATGAAAAACTGTTTTTT.

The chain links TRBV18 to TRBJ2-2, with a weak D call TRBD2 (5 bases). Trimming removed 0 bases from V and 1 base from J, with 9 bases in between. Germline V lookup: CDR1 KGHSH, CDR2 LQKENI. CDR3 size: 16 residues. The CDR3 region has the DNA TGTGCCAGCTCACCACCAACGGGGTGGAACACCGGGGAGCTGTTTTTT. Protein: CASSPPTGWNTGELFF.

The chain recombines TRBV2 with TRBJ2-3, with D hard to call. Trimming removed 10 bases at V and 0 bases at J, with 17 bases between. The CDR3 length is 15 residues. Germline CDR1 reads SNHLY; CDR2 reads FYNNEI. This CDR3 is CATQPWTSSTDTQYF. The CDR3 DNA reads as TGTGCCACCCAACCTTGGACGTCTAGCACAGATACGCAGTATTTT.

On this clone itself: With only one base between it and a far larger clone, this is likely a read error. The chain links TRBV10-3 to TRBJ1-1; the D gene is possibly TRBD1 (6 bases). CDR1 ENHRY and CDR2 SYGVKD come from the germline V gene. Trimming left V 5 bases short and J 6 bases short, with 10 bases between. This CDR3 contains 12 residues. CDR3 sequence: CAISCRGAEAFF. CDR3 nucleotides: TGTGCCATCAGTTGCAGGGGCGCTGAAGCTTTCTTT.

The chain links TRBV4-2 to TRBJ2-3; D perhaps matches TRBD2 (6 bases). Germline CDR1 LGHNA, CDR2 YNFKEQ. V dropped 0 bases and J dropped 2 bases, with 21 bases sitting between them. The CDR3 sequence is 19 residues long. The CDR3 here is CASSQDHALAGTHTDTQYF. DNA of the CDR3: TGTGCCAGCAGCCAAGATCATGCACTAGCCGGTACCCACACAGATACGCAGTATTTT.

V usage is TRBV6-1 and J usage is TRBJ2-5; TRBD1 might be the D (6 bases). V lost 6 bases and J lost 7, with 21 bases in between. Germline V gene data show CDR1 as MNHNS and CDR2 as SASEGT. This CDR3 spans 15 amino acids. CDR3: CASRLSHGDTRTQYF. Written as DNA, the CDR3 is TGTGCCAGCAGGCTCAGTCACGGGGACACCCGGACCCAGTACTTC.

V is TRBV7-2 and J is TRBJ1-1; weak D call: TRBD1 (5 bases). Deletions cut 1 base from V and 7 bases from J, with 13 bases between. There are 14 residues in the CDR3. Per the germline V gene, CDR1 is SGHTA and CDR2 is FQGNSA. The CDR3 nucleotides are TGTGCCAGCAGCTTAGTGGGGGGTACGGGTGAAGCTTTCTTT. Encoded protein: CASSLVGGTGEAFF.

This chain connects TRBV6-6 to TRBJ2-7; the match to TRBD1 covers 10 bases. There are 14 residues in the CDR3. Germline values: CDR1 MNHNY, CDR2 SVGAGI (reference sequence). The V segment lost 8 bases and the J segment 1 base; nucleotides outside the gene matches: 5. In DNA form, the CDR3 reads TGTGCCAGCCTGGGACAGGGGTTTTCCTACGAGCAGTACTTC. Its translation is CASLGQGFSYEQYF.

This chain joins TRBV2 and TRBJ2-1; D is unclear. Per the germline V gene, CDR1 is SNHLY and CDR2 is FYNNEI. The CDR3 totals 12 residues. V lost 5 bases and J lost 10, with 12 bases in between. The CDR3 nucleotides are TGTGCCAGCAGTTTCTTCGGGCGAGAGCAGTTCTTC. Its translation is CASSFFGREQFF. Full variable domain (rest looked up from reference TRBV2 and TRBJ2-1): EPEVTQTPSHQVTQMGQEVILRCVPISNHLYFYWYRQILGQKVEFLVSFYNNEISEKSEIFDDQFSVERPDGSNFTLKIRSTKLEDSAMYFCASSFFGREQFFGPGTRLTVL.

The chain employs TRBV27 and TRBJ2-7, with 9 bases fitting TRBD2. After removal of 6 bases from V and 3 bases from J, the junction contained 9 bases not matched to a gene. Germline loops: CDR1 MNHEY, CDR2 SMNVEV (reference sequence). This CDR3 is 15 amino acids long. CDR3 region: CASSLDASGIYEQYF. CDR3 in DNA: TGTGCCAGCAGCCTCGATGCTAGCGGGATCTACGAGCAGTACTTC.

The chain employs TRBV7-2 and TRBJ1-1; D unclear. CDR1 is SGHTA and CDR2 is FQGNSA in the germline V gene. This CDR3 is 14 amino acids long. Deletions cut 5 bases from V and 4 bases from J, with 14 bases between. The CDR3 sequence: CASSRLHVGTEAFF. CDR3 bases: TGTGCCAGCAGCCGACTTCATGTAGGCACTGAAGCTTTCTTT.

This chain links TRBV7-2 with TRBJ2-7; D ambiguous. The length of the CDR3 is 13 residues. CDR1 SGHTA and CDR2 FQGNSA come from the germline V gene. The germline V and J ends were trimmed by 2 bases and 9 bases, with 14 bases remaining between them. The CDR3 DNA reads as TGTGCCAGCAGCTTATATTTAGGCACGGGGCAGTACTTC. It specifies CASSLYLGTGQYF.

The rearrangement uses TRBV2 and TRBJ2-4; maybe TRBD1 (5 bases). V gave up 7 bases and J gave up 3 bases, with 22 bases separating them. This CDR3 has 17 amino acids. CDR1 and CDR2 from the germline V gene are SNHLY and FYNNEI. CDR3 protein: CASTADTTRVVKNIQYF. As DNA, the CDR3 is TGTGCCAGCACCGCGGACACCACCCGGGTCGTCAAAAACATTCAGTACTTC.